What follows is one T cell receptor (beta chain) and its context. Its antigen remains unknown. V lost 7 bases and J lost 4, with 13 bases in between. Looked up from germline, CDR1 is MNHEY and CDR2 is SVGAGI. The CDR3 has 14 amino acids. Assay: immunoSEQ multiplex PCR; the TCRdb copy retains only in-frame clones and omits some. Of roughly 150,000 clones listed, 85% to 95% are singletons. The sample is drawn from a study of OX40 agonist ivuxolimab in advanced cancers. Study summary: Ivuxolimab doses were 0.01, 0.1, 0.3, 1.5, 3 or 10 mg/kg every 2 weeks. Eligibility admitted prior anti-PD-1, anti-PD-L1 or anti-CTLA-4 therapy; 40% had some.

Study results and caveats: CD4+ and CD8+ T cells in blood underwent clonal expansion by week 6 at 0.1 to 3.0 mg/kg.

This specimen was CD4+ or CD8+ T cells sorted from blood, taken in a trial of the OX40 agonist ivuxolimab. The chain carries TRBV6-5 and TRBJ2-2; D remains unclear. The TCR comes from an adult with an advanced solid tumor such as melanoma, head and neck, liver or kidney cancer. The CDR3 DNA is TGTGCCAGCACCAACGGGCTTGCCACCGGGGAGCTGTTTTTT. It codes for CASTNGLATGELFF.